The next 7 T cell receptor beta chains were all read from a single sample in a study of CD8+ T cells in alopecia areata. Extraction of RNA preceded its reverse transcription into cDNA, which served as the sequencing template. Using immunoSEQ multiplex PCR, the repertoire was profiled, and TCRdb retains in-frame clones only, with some absent. In the table there are more than 110,000 clones, 80% to 90% of which are singletons. Treatment reported: oral pan-JAK inhibitor, 5-10 mg twice daily. This material consisted of CD8+ T cells sorted from blood, taken at week 4, from a patient treated with tofacitinib. The origin of the receptors is a human donor with alopecia areata.

In regard to this clone: The same CDR3 also results from other DNA sequences found in this sample. The CDR3 here is CASSPDSMNTEAFF. CDR3 in DNA: TGCGCCAGCAGTCCGGACAGCATGAACACTGAAGCTTTCTTT. The V gene is TRBV4-1, the J gene TRBJ1-1; maybe TRBD1 (6 bases). CDR1 and CDR2 (germline): MGHRA, YSYEKL. V was trimmed by 6 bases and J by 0 bases, leaving 11 bases between them. This CDR3 is 14 amino acids long.

The chain is built from TRBV6-5 and TRBJ2-5; the D gene is possibly TRBD2 (6 bases). This CDR3 has 16 residues. Looked up from germline, CDR1 is MNHEY and CDR2 is SVGAGI. V dropped 1 base and J dropped 1 base, with 13 bases sitting between them. The CDR3 sequence: CASSYWRAGLQETQYF. CDR3 DNA: TGTGCCAGCAGTTACTGGCGGGCGGGACTCCAAGAGACCCAGTACTTC.

The chain recombines TRBV5-1 with TRBJ2-5; 7 bases are shared with TRBD2. Germline CDR1 and CDR2: SGHRS and YFSETQ. The length of the CDR3 is 12 residues. Unmatched junction bases numbered 5, after V lost 7 bases and J lost 5 bases. This CDR3 reads CASRTSEETQYF. DNA of the CDR3: TGCGCCAGCCGAACTAGCGAGGAGACCCAGTACTTC.

V gene TRBV27 combines with J gene TRBJ2-7, with 7 nucleotides matching TRBD1. This CDR3 is built from 12 residues. Germline V gives CDR1 MNHEY, CDR2 SMNVEV (reference sequence). With V trimmed by 10 bases and J by 6 bases, 9 bases remained unmatched. CDR3 residues: CATGRGLIEQYF. CDR3 in DNA: TGTGCCACCGGAAGGGGGCTAATCGAGCAGTACTTC.

The chain links TRBV27 to TRBJ2-1, with 8 bases lining up with TRBD2. CDR3 length equals 15 residues. Unmatched junction bases numbered 5, after V lost 5 bases and J lost 2 bases. Germline CDR1 reads MNHEY; CDR2 reads SMNVEV (reference sequence). The CDR3 loop reads CASSASGGAYNEQFF. As DNA, the CDR3 is TGTGCCAGCAGTGCGAGCGGGGGCGCCTACAATGAGCAGTTCTTC.

J is TRBJ2-7 and V is TRBV5-6; the D is unclear. CDR1 is SGHDT and CDR2 is YYEEEE in the germline V gene. CDR3 length: 11 amino acids. Trimming stripped 4 bases from V and 3 bases from J, with 5 bases between. The CDR3 DNA reads as TGTGCCAGCAGCCAAGACTACGAGCAGTACTTC. This sequence encodes CASSQDYEQYF.

V and J are TRBV6-5 and TRBJ2-1; 7 bases line up with TRBD1. CDR3 length: 16 residues. Trimming removed 0 bases from V and 5 bases from J; junction bases left unmatched: 7. The germline V gene encodes CDR1 MNHEY and CDR2 SVGAGI. The CDR3 DNA reads as TGTGCCAGCAGTTACTCGGGGACAGTAGGGAACAATGAGCAGTTCTTC. This sequence encodes CASSYSGTVGNNEQFF.